This T cell receptor beta chain came from a study of cytomegalovirus exposure and HLA in healthy donors. Study in general: A subsequent analysis stated that the 100 to 150 validation repertoires were run on the same platform as the roughly 700 first-cohort repertoires.

About this clone: Its antigen is undetermined.

Sequenced by immunoSEQ multiplex PCR; TCRdb stores in-frame clones only, minus some. Of 250,000 to 400,000 clones listed, approximately 91% are singletons. Study observations and caveats: In vitro data verified a few CMV-associated chains as specific for CMV antigens. Investigators reported under 200 TCR beta chains as tied to cytomegalovirus.

This sequence originates from a man between 25 and 39 years old in good health and CMV-seronegative. What was sequenced was PBMCs.

The CDR3 loop is CASSVDRGPYYGYTF. Here the CDR3 DNA reads TGTGCCAGCAGTGTAGACAGGGGCCCGTACTATGGCTACACCTTC. The chain combines TRBV27 with TRBJ1-2; 8 bases are shared with TRBD1. V gave up 5 bases and J gave up 3 bases; unmatched junction bases: 8. The germline CDR1 and CDR2 sequences are MNHEY and SMNVEV (reference sequence). The CDR3 is 15 amino acids.